The T cell receptor (beta chain) described here comes from a study of shared clonotypes between healthy human individuals. CDR1 SEHNR and CDR2 FQNEAQ come from the germline V gene (reference sequence). Germline trimming cut 1 base from V and 7 bases from J; bases unmatched to any gene: 12. CDR3 length: 18 residues. Profiled with immunoSEQ multiplex PCR; TCRdb holds only in-frame clones, not every one. The sample has around 2.1 million clones; almost 96% are singletons. The source of this sequence is a man between 18 and 35 years old in good health. The rearrangement joins TRBV7-9 to TRBJ1-4; TRBD1 agrees at 10 bases. The specimen was naive CD4+ T cells sorted from blood. As for subset: CD45RA+ positively selected. The CDR3: CASSLGRDRGPQGEKLFF. The CDR3 nucleotides are TGTGCCAGCAGCTTAGGCCGGGACAGGGGTCCTCAGGGTGAAAAACTGTTTTTT. The variable domain in full, completed from reference TRBV7-9 and TRBJ1-4, reads DTGVSQNPRHKITKRGQNVTFRCDPISEHNRLYWYRQTLGQGPEFLTYFQNEAQLEKSRLLSDRFSAERPKGSFSTLEIQRTEQGDSAMYLCASSLGRDRGPQGEKLFFGSGTQLSVL.